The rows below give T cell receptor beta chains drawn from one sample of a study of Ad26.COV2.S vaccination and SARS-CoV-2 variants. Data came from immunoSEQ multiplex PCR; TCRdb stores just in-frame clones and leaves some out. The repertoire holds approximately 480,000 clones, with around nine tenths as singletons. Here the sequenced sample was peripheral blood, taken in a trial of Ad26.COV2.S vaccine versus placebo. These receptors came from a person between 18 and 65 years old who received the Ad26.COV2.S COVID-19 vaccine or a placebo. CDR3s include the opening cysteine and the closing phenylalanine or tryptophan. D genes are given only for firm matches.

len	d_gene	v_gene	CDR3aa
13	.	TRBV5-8	CASGGPLNTEAFF
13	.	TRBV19	CASSMLANTEAFF
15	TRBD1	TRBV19	CASSIPGQASYEQYF
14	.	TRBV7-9	CASSLGVTRNEQFF
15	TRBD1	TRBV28	CASSSSGPTGNEQYF
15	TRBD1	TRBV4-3	CASSRAGQGRTEAFF
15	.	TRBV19	CASSISGGMGNEQFF
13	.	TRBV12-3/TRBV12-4	CASSLVGGNEQYF
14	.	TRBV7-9	CASSFEGRVYEQYF
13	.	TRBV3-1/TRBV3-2	CASSQDLGAEQFF
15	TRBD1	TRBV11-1	CASSGTGFVNTEAFF
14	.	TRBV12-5	CASSQGGRTDTQYF
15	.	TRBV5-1	CASSPTGREGNGYTF
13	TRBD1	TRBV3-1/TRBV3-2	CASRDRGLSEQYF
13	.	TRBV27	CASSWGSVETQYF
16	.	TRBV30	CAWSVGRGRLNTEAFF
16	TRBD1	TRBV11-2	CASSPWTGTVDTEAFF
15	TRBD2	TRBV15	CATSSSGQTQETQYF
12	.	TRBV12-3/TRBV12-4	CASSPRPETQYF
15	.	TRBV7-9	CASSRTGRDSQPQHF
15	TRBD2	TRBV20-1	CSASGLAGRRDEQFF
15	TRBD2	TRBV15	CATSRDPGLVYEQYF
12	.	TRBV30	CAWKPSPYEQYF
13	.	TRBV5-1	CASSGTPGGTQYF
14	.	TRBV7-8	CASSLNRMNTEAFF
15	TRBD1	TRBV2	CASSDGTEVTGELFF
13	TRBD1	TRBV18	CASSPRTGDEAFF
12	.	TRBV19	CASFGTAYGYTF
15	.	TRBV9	CASSVDGRPQGGYTF
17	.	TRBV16	CASSRDRGRGNTGELFF
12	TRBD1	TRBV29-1	CSAGTGRIEAFF
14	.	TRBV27	CASSLAFGRYEQYF
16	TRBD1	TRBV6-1	CASSVARDRGSYEQYF
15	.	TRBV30	CAWSHAALGSHGYTF
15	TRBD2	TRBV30	CAWSVGRGWTREQYF
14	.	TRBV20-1	CSASGATGQETQYF
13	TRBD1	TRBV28	CASNRGGNSPLHF
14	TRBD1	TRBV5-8	CASSLMTGPNTQYF
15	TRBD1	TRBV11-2	CASRFDRAANTEAFF
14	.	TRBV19	CASSIVAGRETQYF
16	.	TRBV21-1	CASSTSGTQSYNEQFF
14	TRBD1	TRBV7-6	CASSAGTGGYEQYF
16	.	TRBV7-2	CASSLGGGVGGYEQYF
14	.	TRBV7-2	CASSLSSNYNEQFF
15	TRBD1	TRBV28	CASRTDRGRNSEQYF